This TCR beta chain was retrieved from a study of blood T cell repertoires in COVID-19. Study background: The study drew acute and convalescent COVID-19 samples from the United States, Italy and Spain. PBMCs, B-cell-depleted T cells, or T cells provided the cDNA or gDNA that made up the material.

Original processing notes: Estimation of nucleated cell counts was performed using reference gene primer amplification. Repertoires were generated with immunoSEQ multiplex PCR, while TCRdb's copy carries only in-frame clones and drops some. The V and J calls and the clone size are those of that table, but D and trimming were determined from the DNA. The table shows over 200,000 clones, with about 88% occurring only once. The CDR3 runs to 15 residues. CDR1 and CDR2 (germline): LNHDA, SQIVND (reference sequence). Trimming took off 1 base at V and 1 base at J, with 11 bases between the two ends. The clonotype originates from a man in his sixties who had recovered from COVID-19. Specimen: peripheral blood. The V call is TRBV19, the J call TRBJ2-7; tentative D call: TRBD1 (6 bases). The CDR3 DNA is TGTGCCAGTAGTATAGTTGTCAGGGGATCCTACGAGCAGTACTTC. It yields the protein CASSIVVRGSYEQYF. Full variable domain (remainder filled in from reference TRBV19 and TRBJ2-7): DGGITQSPKYLFRKEGQNVTLSCEQNLNHDAMYWYRQDPGQGLRLIYYSQIVNDFQKGDIAEGYSVSREKKESFPLTVTSAQKNPTAFYLCASSIVVRGSYEQYFGPGTRLTVT.